These 13 T cell receptor beta chains share one sample of origin, sequenced in a study of blood T cell dynamics during melanoma immunotherapy. Clones were sequenced by immunoSEQ multiplex PCR, and TCRdb holds only the in-frame ones, with some missing. The sample lists 6,600 or so clones, roughly 80% occurring once. Time point: pre-treatment baseline. This sample comprised blood, obtained from a patient treated with checkpoint blockade. These receptors were taken from a human donor with melanoma.

This clone was counted a few times. J is TRBJ2-1 and V is TRBV19; 11 bases are shared with TRBD2. The germline V gene encodes CDR1 LNHDA and CDR2 SQIVND (reference sequence). The trim removed 9 bases at V and 6 bases at J, leaving 4 bases unmatched. The CDR3 extends over 13 amino acids. The DNA for the CDR3 is TGTGCCAGCACTACTAGCGGGGGCAATGAGCAGTTCTTC. Its translation is CASTTSGGNEQFF.

The rearrangement joins TRBV12-5 to TRBJ2-7, with a weak D call TRBD2 (6 bases). The V gene lost 5 bases and the J gene lost 3 bases, with 11 bases spanning the gap. CDR1 LGHNT and CDR2 FRNRAP come from the germline V gene. The CDR3 is 13 amino acids. The CDR3 is CASGNTGGYEQYF. The CDR3 bases are TGTGCTAGTGGTAATACCGGGGGCTACGAGCAGTACTTC. Full variable domain (rest looked up from reference TRBV12-5 and TRBJ2-7): DARVTQTPRHKVTEMGQEVTMRCQPILGHNTVFWYRQTMMQGLELLAYFRNRAPLDDSGMPKDRFSAEMPDATLATLKIQPSEPRDSAVYFCASGNTGGYEQYFGPGTRLTVT.

This sequence joins TRBV5-4 and TRBJ2-3; the match to TRBD2 covers 7 bases. Losses at the gene ends were 3 bases for V and 10 bases for J; bases not matched to a gene: 11. Germline CDR1 and CDR2: SGHNT and YYREEE (reference sequence). CDR3 length equals 14 residues. The CDR3 region is CASSWGNELAAQYF. CDR3 nucleotide sequence: TGTGCCAGCAGCTGGGGGAATGAGCTAGCGGCGCAGTATTTT.

CDR3 amino acids: CASSQQLAGELFF. The CDR3 region has the DNA TGTGCCAGTAGCCAACAACTAGCCGGGGAGCTGTTTTTT. The chain combines TRBV19 with TRBJ2-2, with D possibly being TRBD2 (5 bases). The CDR3 covers 13 residues. Germline V gives CDR1 LNHDA, CDR2 SQIVND (reference sequence). The V end lost 6 bases, the J end lost 6 bases, and 11 bases lay between the germline ends.

V gene TRBV7-9 combines with J gene TRBJ1-1; weak D call: TRBD1 (6 bases). V was cut by 4 bases and J by 0 bases, with 12 bases left in between. Germline V gene data show CDR1 as SEHNR and CDR2 as FQNEAQ (reference sequence). This CDR3 has 15 residues. As DNA, the CDR3 is TGTGCCAGCAGCTCCCAAGGACAGATGAACACTGAAGCTTTCTTT. This encodes CASSSQGQMNTEAFF.

This chain joins TRBV7-2 and TRBJ2-5; TRBD1 agrees at 8 bases. TRBJ2-7 matches the DNA end more closely, so the J call is doubtful. CDR1 is SGHTA and CDR2 is FQGNSA in the germline V gene. This CDR3 contains 14 residues. DNA of the CDR3: TGTGCCAGCAGCACACAGGGGGTCGGCTACGAGCAGTACTTC. Its protein product is CASSTQGVGYEQYF.

The CDR3 sequence: CASSPGWTGSYEQYF. CDR3 nucleotide sequence: TGTGCCAGCAGCCCCGGGTGGACAGGATCCTACGAGCAGTACTTC. The chain employs TRBV11-2 and TRBJ2-7, with TRBD1 matching 7 bases. Germline CDR1 reads SGHAT; CDR2 reads FQNNGV. V shed 5 bases and J 1 base; nucleotides not matched to a gene: 8. The CDR3 runs to 15 residues.

This clone was seen a few times. This rearrangement joins TRBV6-4 to TRBJ2-5; 7 bases match TRBD2. There are 13 residues in the CDR3. Looked up from germline, CDR1 is MRHNA and CDR2 is SNTAGT. V trimming: 3 bases; J trimming: 4 bases; junction bases outside the gene matches: 2. Here the CDR3 reads CASSEGGRETQYF. DNA of the CDR3: TGTGCCAGCAGTGAGGGGGGGAGAGAGACCCAGTACTTC.

The chain combines TRBV15 with TRBJ2-5; 8 nucleotides align to TRBD1. Trimming removed 0 bases from V and 5 bases from J; junction bases left unmatched: 2. The CDR3 loop spans 14 amino acids. CDR1 and CDR2 from the germline V gene are LNHNV and YYDKDF (reference sequence). Here the CDR3 DNA reads TGTGCCACCAGCAGAGACAGGGGGCATGAGACCCAGTACTTC. Its translation: CATSRDRGHETQYF.

V usage is TRBV5-1 and J usage is TRBJ1-1; 8 positions match TRBD1. This CDR3 spans 15 amino acids. The germline gives CDR1 SGHRS, CDR2 YFSETQ. V dropped 2 bases and J dropped 2; count of bases not matched to a gene: 5. CDR3 in DNA: TGCGCCAGCAGCTTCCCCGGGACAGGTAACACTGAAGCTTTCTTT. As protein: CASSFPGTGNTEAFF.

The chain uses TRBV6-5 and TRBJ2-7, with 12 bases fitting TRBD2. Per the germline V gene, CDR1 is MNHEY and CDR2 is SVGAGI. Trimming took 7 bases from V and 1 from J; bases not matched to a gene: 2. The CDR3 sequence is 14 residues long. Here the CDR3 DNA reads TGTGCCAGCACCGGGACTAGCGGGTCCTACGAGCAGTACTTC. It translates to CASTGTSGSYEQYF.

The chain links TRBV6-6 to TRBJ2-2; unclear D gene. With 2 bases removed from V and 0 bases from J, the gap between germline ends came to 7 bases. This CDR3 comprises 15 residues. CDR1 is MNHNY and CDR2 is SVGAGI in the germline V gene (reference sequence). CDR3 sequence (DNA): TGTGCCAGCAGTTACGGCAGGTCGAACACCGGGGAGCTGTTTTTT. Its protein is CASSYGRSNTGELFF.

The CDR3 reads CASSLAGRVQETQYF. The CDR3, as DNA: TGTGCCAGCAGCTTGGCAGGGCGGGTCCAAGAGACCCAGTACTTC. V usage is TRBV5-6 and J usage is TRBJ2-5; D possibly uses TRBD1 or TRBD2 (5 bases each). Trimming removed 0 bases from V and 1 base from J, with 10 bases in between. There are 15 residues in the CDR3. Germline CDR1 and CDR2: SGHDT and YYEEEE.